The 17 T cell receptor beta chains below come from one sample, sequenced in a study of blood T cell repertoires in COVID-19. The table came from immunoSEQ multiplex PCR; TCRdb's copy has only in-frame clones and leaves some out. In the table there are around 65,000 clones, just under 80% of which are singletons. Sequenced input: peripheral blood. All receptors derive from a human donor in a cohort sampled during active COVID-19.

V and J are TRBV5-1 and TRBJ1-2; D might be TRBD1 (6 bases). Trimming took 1 base from V and 7 from J, leaving 17 bases between them. Germline CDR1 SGHRS, CDR2 YFSETQ. The CDR3 is made up of 15 amino acids. The chain's CDR3 is CASSLTGYDSRGYTF. Written as DNA, the CDR3 is TGCGCCAGCAGCTTGACAGGGTACGATTCACGTGGCTACACCTTC. Variable domain in full (rest from reference TRBV5-1 and TRBJ1-2): KAGVTQTPRYLIKTRGQQVTLSCSPISGHRSVSWYQQTPGQGLQFLFEYFSETQRNKGNFPGRFSGRQFSNSRSEMNVSTLELGDSALYLCASSLTGYDSRGYTFGSGTRLTVV.

This clone was picked up a small number of times. This CDR3 reads CASSEAITGQGRKGTTTQQYF. CDR3 nucleotide sequence: TGTGCCAGCAGTGAAGCGATAACAGGACAGGGGCGTAAGGGCACCACTACGCAGCAGTACTTC. The rearrangement uses TRBV6-1 and TRBJ2-7; 9 nucleotides agree with TRBD1. The trim removed 0 bases at V and 8 bases at J, leaving 26 bases unmatched. The germline CDR1 and CDR2 sequences are MNHNS and SASEGT. The CDR3 extends over 21 amino acids.

This clone was detected only a few times. This chain links TRBV12-3 or TRBV12-4 with TRBJ2-1; 11 nucleotides agree with TRBD2. The trim removed 5 bases at V and 12 bases at J, leaving 6 bases unmatched. This CDR3 contains 13 residues. CDR3 sequence (DNA): TGTGCCAGCAGTCCCCCGGGACTAGCGGCGCAGTTCTTC. This encodes CASSPPGLAAQFF.

The chain uses TRBV28 and TRBJ1-2; D remains unclear. Per germline, CDR1 MDHEN and CDR2 SYDVKM. The CDR3 consists of 14 residues. The V gene lost 7 bases and the J gene lost 3 bases, with 15 bases spanning the gap. Here the CDR3 DNA reads TGTGCCAGCACTCCCCCCGTGAGTCACTATGGCTACACCTTC. Protein: CASTPPVSHYGYTF.

This clone was seen a single time. The chain is built from TRBV18 and TRBJ1-5; 8 bases line up with TRBD1. The CDR3 contains 15 residues. The V and J ends lost 3 bases and 5 bases, in that order; junction bases with no gene match: 6. Per the germline V gene, CDR1 is KGHSH and CDR2 is LQKENI. The DNA for the CDR3 is TGTGCCAGCTCACCGACGACAGGGGAGGATCAGCCCCAGCATTTT. Encoded protein: CASSPTTGEDQPQHF.

There are a few counts of this clone. DNA for the CDR3: TGTGCCAGCAGTGAATACGGTAGCACAGATACGCAGTATTTT. Translated: CASSEYGSTDTQYF. V is TRBV25-1 and J is TRBJ2-3; D is undetermined. Trimming took 0 bases from V and 0 from J, leaving 4 bases between them. Per the germline V gene, CDR1 is MGHDK and CDR2 is SYGVNS. The length of the CDR3 is 14 residues.

The rearrangement links TRBV6-4 to TRBJ2-2, with 14 nucleotides matching TRBD2. V lost 2 bases and J lost 7; bases outside the gene matches: 3. Germline V gene sequence: CDR1 MRHNA, CDR2 SNTAGT. The CDR3 extends over 16 amino acids. The CDR3 region has the DNA TGTGCCAGCAGTGACCGGACTAGCGGGGGGTTCGGGGAGCTGTTTTTT. Residues: CASSDRTSGGFGELFF.

The rearrangement uses TRBV6-5 and TRBJ2-5; a possible D gene is TRBD2 (6 bases). Germline CDR1 MNHEY, CDR2 SVGAGI. The V end lost 0 bases, the J end lost 4 bases, and 12 bases lay between the germline ends. The CDR3 sequence is 15 residues long. The CDR3: CASSYSRLGGETQYF. The CDR3 DNA sequence: TGTGCCAGCAGTTACTCGAGACTGGGAGGAGAGACCCAGTACTTC.

V usage is TRBV28 and J usage is TRBJ1-4; D unclear. Germline CDR1 and CDR2: MDHEN and SYDVKM. The CDR3 has 14 amino acids. The V end lost 2 bases, the J end lost 3 bases, and 7 bases lay between the germline ends. The CDR3 DNA sequence: TGTGCCAGCAGTTTACGGCGGCCTAATGAAAAACTGTTTTTT. This translates into CASSLRRPNEKLFF. The whole variable domain, remainder taken from reference TRBV28 and TRBJ1-4, is DVKVTQSSRYLVKRTGEKVFLECVQDMDHENMFWYRQDPGLGLRLIYFSYDVKMKEKGDIPEGYSVSREKKERFSLILESASTNQTSMYLCASSLRRPNEKLFFGSGTQLSVL.

The chain has TRBV5-4 and TRBJ2-7, with D perhaps TRBD1 (6 bases). CDR1 and CDR2 from the germline V gene are SGHNT and YYREEE (reference sequence). V lost 0 bases and J lost 5, with 12 bases in between. This CDR3 has 14 residues. The CDR3 spells CASSLGGRRHEQYF. CDR3 DNA sequence: TGTGCCAGCAGCTTGGGGGGGCGCCGCCACGAGCAGTACTTC.

This rearrangement joins TRBV12-3 or TRBV12-4 to TRBJ1-1, with D hard to call. V was shortened by 5 bases and J by 4 bases, with 11 bases between the two germline ends. The CDR3 has 13 residues. In DNA, the CDR3 is TGTGCCAGCAGTCCCGGCGGGCTCACTGAAGCTTTCTTT. Translating it yields CASSPGGLTEAFF.

The chain couples TRBV6-5 to TRBJ2-5; 8 bases are a match to TRBD1. This CDR3 has 14 amino acids. CDR1 and CDR2 (germline): MNHEY, SVGAGI. The V gene end was trimmed by 8 bases and the J gene end by 3 bases; junction bases not matched to a gene: 8. Written as DNA, the CDR3 is TGTGCCAGCGGAAGGACAGGGTCGGAAGAGACCCAGTACTTC. It specifies CASGRTGSEETQYF.

The V and J genes are TRBV4-2 and TRBJ1-2; 7 bases are shared with TRBD1. V shed 4 bases, J shed 4 bases, and the junction held 3 bases outside the gene matches. Germline V CDR1 and CDR2: LGHNA, YNFKEQ. This CDR3 spans 13 amino acids. CDR3 coding DNA: TGTGCCAGCAGCCGACAGGGAGGCTATGGCTACACCTTC. This sequence encodes CASSRQGGYGYTF.

The chain uses TRBV2 and TRBJ1-2; the match to TRBD1 covers 9 bases. The CDR3 spans 17 residues. The germline gives CDR1 SNHLY, CDR2 FYNNEI. With 5 bases clipped from V and 2 bases from J, the junction kept 12 bases outside the gene matches. The CDR3 sequence: CASSWGTGSFVNYGYTF. CDR3 nucleotide sequence: TGTGCCAGCAGTTGGGGGACAGGGAGTTTCGTGAACTATGGCTACACCTTC.

V and J are TRBV6-8 and TRBJ1-2, with no clear D. V was trimmed by 4 bases and J by 0 bases, leaving 12 bases between them. From germline, CDR1 is MNHGY and CDR2 SAAAGT. The CDR3 contains 15 residues. The CDR3 sequence is CASSSDILANYGYTF. The CDR3 nucleotides are TGTGCCAGCAGTTCAGACATATTAGCTAACTATGGCTACACCTTC.

The rearrangement joins TRBV5-6 to TRBJ2-3, with TRBD1 identical over 8 bases. Germline CDR1 reads SGHDT; CDR2 reads YYEEEE. V shed 6 bases, J shed 3 bases, and the junction held 12 bases outside the gene matches. CDR3 length equals 16 residues. CDR3: CASTDSRTGWTDTQYF. CDR3 nucleotide sequence: TGTGCCAGCACCGACTCCCGGACAGGGTGGACAGATACGCAGTATTTT.

V usage is TRBV5-4 and J usage is TRBJ2-1; the D gene is possibly TRBD1 (6 bases). The germline gives CDR1 SGHNT, CDR2 YYREEE (reference sequence). Trimming cost V 0 bases and J 7 bases, with 11 bases left between them. This CDR3 region has 14 residues. In DNA form, the CDR3 reads TGTGCCAGCAGCTTGGCCTACAGGGATAATGAGCAGTTCTTC. It translates to CASSLAYRDNEQFF.